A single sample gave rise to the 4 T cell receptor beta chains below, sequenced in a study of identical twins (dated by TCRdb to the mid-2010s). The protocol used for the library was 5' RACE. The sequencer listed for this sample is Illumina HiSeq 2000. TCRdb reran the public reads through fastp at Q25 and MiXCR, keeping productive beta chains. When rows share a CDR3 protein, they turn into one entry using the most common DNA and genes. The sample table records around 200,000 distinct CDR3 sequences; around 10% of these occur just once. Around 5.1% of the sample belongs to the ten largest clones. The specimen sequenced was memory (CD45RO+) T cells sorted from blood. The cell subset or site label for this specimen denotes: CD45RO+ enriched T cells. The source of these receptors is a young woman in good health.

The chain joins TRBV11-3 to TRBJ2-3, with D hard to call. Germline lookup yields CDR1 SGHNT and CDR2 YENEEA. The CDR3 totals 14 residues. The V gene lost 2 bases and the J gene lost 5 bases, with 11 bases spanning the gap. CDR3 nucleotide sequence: TGTGCCAGCAGCTTACTACGGTGGGGAGATACGCAGTATTTT. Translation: CASSLLRWGDTQYF.

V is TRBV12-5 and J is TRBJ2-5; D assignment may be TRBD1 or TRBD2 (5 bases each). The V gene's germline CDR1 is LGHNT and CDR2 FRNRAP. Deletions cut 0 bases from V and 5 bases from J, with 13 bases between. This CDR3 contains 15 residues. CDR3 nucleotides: TGTGCTAGTGGTTTGGTACAGGCAAGAGGGGAGACCCAGTACTTC. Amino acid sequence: CASGLVQARGETQYF.

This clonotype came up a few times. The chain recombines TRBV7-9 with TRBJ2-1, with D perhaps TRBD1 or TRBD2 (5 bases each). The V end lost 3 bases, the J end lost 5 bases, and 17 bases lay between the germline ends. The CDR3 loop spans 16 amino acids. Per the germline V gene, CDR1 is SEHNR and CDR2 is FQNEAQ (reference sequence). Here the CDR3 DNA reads TGTGCCAGCAGCTTTCTTCCCTGGGGGTCCAACAATGAGCAGTTCTTC. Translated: CASSFLPWGSNNEQFF.

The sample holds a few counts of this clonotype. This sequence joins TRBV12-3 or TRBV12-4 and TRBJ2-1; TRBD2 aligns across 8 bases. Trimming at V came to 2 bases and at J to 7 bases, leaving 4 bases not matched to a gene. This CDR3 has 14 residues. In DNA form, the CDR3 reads TGTGCCAGCAGTTTACGGGGGGGGGCGAATGAGCAGTTCTTC. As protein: CASSLRGGANEQFF.